The T cell receptor beta chain described here comes from a study of T cell responses to AZD1222 COVID-19 vaccine (dated by TCRdb to the early 2020s). Looking at the study overall: AZD1222 recipients whose second dose came at about 4 weeks and those whose second dose came at about 12 weeks were combined into one group, since spike-specific TCR depth and breadth did not differ between the two schedules. TCR sequencing was performed for 230 to 250 trial participants, of whom about 210 were given two doses of AZD1222 and some 25 were given two doses of MenACWY control vaccine. Enrollment into the trials was organized by age into subgroups of 18-55, 56-69 and 70-plus years, and those subgroups contained roughly 140, 27 and 60 TCR-sequenced participants, respectively. Study-wide conclusions, independent of this receptor: The vaccine-associated CD4 TCRs covered the entire spike protein, and the dominant responses fell in regions 160-218 and 743-854. Participants were mostly white British and included more females than males, and it was suggested by the authors that clonal diversity may have been underestimated. Because no day 14 peak-response samples were available, repertoires were characterized only after the peak T cell response. Only 5 to 7 AZD1222 recipients were SARS-CoV-2 seropositive at baseline, limiting conclusions about previously exposed vaccinees. Reportedly, close to half of the unique spike-specific TCRs recognized epitopes lying outside the regions that are mutated in the B.1.351 and B.1.1.7 variants. After two AZD1222 doses, both the breadth and the depth of spike-specific TCRs were significantly higher than at day 0 and than in MenACWY recipients. In the small 56-69-year group, the increase in depth fell short of significance, most likely because of low power.

The time point label for this specimen denotes: baseline before first vaccination. The vaccinee samples were drawn from two UK trials, COV001 and COV002, one of which was a single-blind randomized controlled phase 2/3 trial testing AZD1222 (ChAdOx1 nCoV-19) in healthy adults. For TCRbeta chain sequencing, PBMC samples from trial participants were taken at day 0 and at day 28 after the second dose. Spanning cysteine to phenylalanine, the CDR3 consists of 16 amino acids. Kept here is only the CDR3 DNA, which spans 48 bases and is read in frame from base 1. Reading the germline V gene (reference sequence) gives CDR1 SEHNR and CDR2 FQNEAQ. Trimming takes 3 bases from V and 6 bases from J, and the germline ends sit 20 bases apart. The CDR3 regions of human TCRbeta chains were analyzed by immunosequencing. From the authors' description of their analysis: TCRs in the repertoires were compared against a reference library of SARS-CoV-2-specific TCRs that had been generated with the MIRA antigen-specificity platform. Breadth was defined as the fraction of unique TCRs that were SARS-CoV-2-associated, and depth was defined as the fraction of total T cells that were SARS-CoV-2-associated. Using the MIRA data, every spike-specific TCR was mapped to the spike region that the TCR reacted to and assigned to either a CD4 or a CD8 class. Log10-transformed breadth and depth values were compared by one-way ANOVA with Sidak's multiple comparisons tests. As stored in TCRdb, this immuneACCESS dataset retains in-frame rearrangements with V and J assigned. A fraction of the clones does not appear; measured against another copy, unresolved V genes explain less than half of the discrepancy, and the remainder lacks a known reason. The V and J calls and clone size are taken from that table; D and trimming were inferred from the DNA. Across this sample there are some 100,000 clones, with more than 85% seen only once. More than 15% of the sample is in the top ten clones.

This clone was counted once. Its antigen target is currently unknown. The input lacks base qualities; no much larger clone sits a single base away. The sequences come from peripheral blood, collected on day 0 of AZD1222 vaccination. This chain joins TRBV7-9 to TRBJ1-2; the best D guess is TRBD1, with 5 bases matching. This receptor was taken from an adult in good health. The CDR3 region: CASSLGQVPVDHGYTF. The DNA sequence reads TGTGCCAGCAGCTTGGGGCAGGTCCCCGTGGATCATGGCTACACCTTC.